Presented here are 26 T cell receptor beta chains from one specimen sequenced in a study of blood T cell repertoires in COVID-19. Sequencing used immunoSEQ multiplex PCR; TCRdb keeps in-frame clones, though not all of them. The sample carries roughly 250,000 clones, approximately 80% recorded once. The sequenced sample was peripheral blood. The origin of the receptors is a woman aged 80 or over with acute or convalescent COVID-19.

CDR3 DNA: TGCGCCAGCAGCCTAACTAGCGGGGGGGCGCAAAATGAGCAGTTCTTC. This sequence encodes CASSLTSGGAQNEQFF. The chain couples TRBV5-1 to TRBJ2-1; TRBD2 agrees at 13 bases. The CDR3 contains 16 residues. Germline values: CDR1 SGHRS, CDR2 YFSETQ. After removal of 4 bases from V and 7 bases from J, the junction contained 8 bases not matched to a gene.

V usage is TRBV5-1 and J usage is TRBJ2-5; TRBD2 might be the D (6 bases). The germline V gene has CDR1 SGHRS and CDR2 YFSETQ. The CDR3 is 13 residues long. Between the trimmed V and J ends, which lost 4 bases and 3 bases, there was a span of 10 bases. The CDR3 nucleotides read TGCGCCAGCAGCACGGGAGTTGAAGAGACCCAGTACTTC. Amino acids: CASSTGVEETQYF.

The chain joins TRBV11-2 to TRBJ1-1, with TRBD1 matching 8 bases. The V gene's germline CDR1 is SGHAT and CDR2 FQNNGV. V was pared by 5 bases and J by 5 bases, with 10 bases of the junction left unmatched. The CDR3 is made up of 15 amino acids. CDR3 bases: TGTGCCAGCAGCGATCCGCAGGGGGCGAGGACTGAAGCTTTCTTT. Encoded protein: CASSDPQGARTEAFF.

The genes are TRBV9 and TRBJ1-4, with unresolved D. The CDR3 extends over 14 amino acids. Germline V gene data show CDR1 as SGDLS and CDR2 as YYNGEE. V gave up 0 bases and J gave up 5 bases, with 8 bases separating them. The CDR3 loop reads CASSVDGSNEKLFF. As DNA, the CDR3 is TGTGCCAGCAGCGTAGACGGGAGCAATGAAAAACTGTTTTTT.

J is TRBJ2-7 and V is TRBV18; 8 nucleotides align to TRBD1. Trimming took 2 bases from V and 6 from J; bases not matched to a gene: 9. The CDR3 has 15 residues. The germline CDR1 and CDR2 sequences are KGHSH and LQKENI. CDR3 sequence (DNA): TGTGCCAGCTCACCAGGGACAGGAAATTTGGGCGAGCAGTACTTC. Amino acids: CASSPGTGNLGEQYF.

This sequence joins TRBV6-5 and TRBJ1-4; 10 bases are a match to TRBD1. V shed 6 bases and J 2 bases; nucleotides not matched to a gene: 3. Germline assignment: CDR1 MNHEY and CDR2 SVGAGI. The CDR3 contains 15 residues. CDR3 loop: CASRGTGATNEKLFF. Here the CDR3 DNA reads TGTGCCAGCAGGGGGACAGGGGCGACTAATGAAAAACTGTTTTTT.

The rearrangement links TRBV5-1 to TRBJ2-7, with TRBD2 matching 7 bases. The V gene end was trimmed by 0 bases and the J gene end by 6 bases; junction bases not matched to a gene: 9. Germline loops: CDR1 SGHRS, CDR2 YFSETQ. The CDR3 length is 15 residues. The CDR3 here is CASSLGHAGVFEQYF. The CDR3, as DNA: TGCGCCAGCAGCTTGGGACACGCGGGAGTTTTCGAGCAGTACTTC.

The chain has TRBV28 and TRBJ1-2, with 12 bases aligning to TRBD1. After removal of 6 bases from V and 2 bases from J, the junction contained 7 bases not matched to a gene. The CDR3 loop spans 16 amino acids. Germline values: CDR1 MDHEN, CDR2 SYDVKM. In DNA, the CDR3 is TGTGCCAGCAGCGGGGACAGGGGGCGATCAAACTATGGCTACACCTTC. It codes for CASSGDRGRSNYGYTF.

The genes are TRBV27 and TRBJ2-2, with unresolved D. The CDR3 runs 14 residues. V was clipped by 0 bases and J by 1 base, with 3 bases between them. Per germline, CDR1 MNHEY and CDR2 SMNVEV (reference sequence). The CDR3 loop is CASSLSRNTGELFF. The CDR3 DNA is TGTGCCAGCAGTTTATCCAGGAACACCGGGGAGCTGTTTTTT.

The table lists this clone with a few counts. V gene TRBV7-9 combines with J gene TRBJ2-7; D is unresolved. Germline loops: CDR1 SEHNR, CDR2 FQNEAQ (reference sequence). This CDR3 has 14 amino acids. Trimming left V 0 bases short and J 0 bases short, with 6 bases between. The CDR3 DNA reads TGTGCCAGCAGCTTAGCGGTGGCCTCCTACGAGCAGTACTTC. Translation: CASSLAVASYEQYF.

The chain uses TRBV7-9 and TRBJ1-2; D is unresolved. Looked up from germline, CDR1 is SEHNR and CDR2 is FQNEAQ (reference sequence). V was pared by 5 bases and J by 5 bases, with 9 bases between. The CDR3 covers 12 residues. CDR3 DNA: TGTGCCAGCAGCGTCGACGGGTATGGCTACACCTTC. Translated, it gives CASSVDGYGYTF.

V is TRBV27 and J is TRBJ1-4; 10 bases are a match to TRBD1. This CDR3 has 15 amino acids. Trimming at V came to 5 bases and at J to 7 bases, leaving 7 bases not matched to a gene. Germline values: CDR1 MNHEY, CDR2 SMNVEV (reference sequence). Here the CDR3 reads CASSRKGQGFEKLFF. CDR3 bases: TGTGCCAGCAGTCGCAAGGGACAGGGGTTTGAAAAACTGTTTTTT.

This clone was seen only once. The chain joins TRBV5-1 to TRBJ1-4, with 11 positions matching TRBD1. There are 18 residues in the CDR3. V lost 4 bases to trimming and J lost 6 bases; unmatched junction nucleotides: 14. The germline gives CDR1 SGHRS, CDR2 YFSETQ. The CDR3 reads CASSPGQGAFIQDEKLFF. The CDR3 DNA is TGCGCCAGCAGCCCCGGACAGGGGGCATTTATACAGGATGAAAAACTGTTTTTT.

The V gene is TRBV4-3, the J gene TRBJ2-1; 10 nucleotides agree with TRBD2. From germline, CDR1 is LGHNA and CDR2 YSLEER. CDR3 length: 15 amino acids. With 2 bases clipped from V and 4 bases from J, the junction kept 2 bases outside the gene matches. The CDR3 nucleotides are TGCGCCAGCAGCCAAATGACTAGCGGGTACAATGAGCAGTTCTTC. This codes for CASSQMTSGYNEQFF.

The chain employs TRBV5-1 and TRBJ1-3; TRBD1 agrees at 9 bases. Germline values: CDR1 SGHRS, CDR2 YFSETQ. V trimming: 0 bases; J trimming: 5 bases; junction bases outside the gene matches: 6. The CDR3 has 16 amino acids. The CDR3 protein is CASSLAGNRGRNTIYF. Written as DNA, the CDR3 is TGCGCCAGCAGCTTGGCCGGGAACAGGGGGCGAAACACCATATATTTT.

The chain uses TRBV29-1 and TRBJ2-5, with a weak D call TRBD2 (6 bases). V lost 7 bases to trimming and J lost 4 bases, with 13 bases between them. Germline V gene data show CDR1 as SQVTM and CDR2 as ANQGSEA. The CDR3 has 12 amino acids. CDR3 sequence: CSGAGRVETQYF. For the CDR3, the DNA is TGCAGCGGGGCGGGGCGGGTAGAGACCCAGTACTTC.

The chain has TRBV19 and TRBJ1-2, with D possibly TRBD1 on 6 matching bases. CDR1 and CDR2 (germline): LNHDA, SQIVND (reference sequence). The CDR3 contains 14 residues. Trimming left V 4 bases short and J 3 bases short, with 12 bases between. CDR3 DNA sequence: TGTGCCAGTAGTACCCGGGACACCTACTATGGCTACACCTTC. Protein sequence: CASSTRDTYYGYTF.

This clone was seen only once. The chain uses TRBV9 and TRBJ2-5; 11 bases are shared with TRBD2. There are 15 residues in the CDR3. The V and J ends lost 3 bases and 4 bases, in that order; junction bases with no gene match: 5. CDR1 and CDR2 from the germline V gene are SGDLS and YYNGEE. For the CDR3, the DNA is TGTGCCAGCAGCGCTACTAGCGGGAGCTTAGAGACCCAGTACTTC. It yields the protein CASSATSGSLETQYF.

The chain combines TRBV9 with TRBJ2-3; no reliable D call. With 4 bases removed from V and 5 bases from J, the gap between germline ends came to 11 bases. This CDR3 contains 13 residues. Per germline, CDR1 SGDLS and CDR2 YYNGEE. CDR3 region: CASSSDLEDTQYF. DNA of the CDR3: TGTGCCAGCAGCTCCGACTTAGAAGATACGCAGTATTTT.

The rearrangement uses TRBV7-3 and TRBJ2-7; 7 positions match TRBD2. CDR1 and CDR2 from the germline V gene are SGHTA and FQGTGA. V shed 2 bases and J 4 bases; nucleotides not matched to a gene: 5. The CDR3 extends over 14 amino acids. CDR3 loop: CASSLLAGVYEQYF. CDR3 bases: TGTGCCAGCAGCTTACTCGCGGGAGTGTACGAGCAGTACTTC.

The chain uses TRBV29-1 and TRBJ2-7; tentatively, D is TRBD1 (5 bases). Germline CDR1 reads SQVTM; CDR2 reads ANQGSEA. The CDR3 consists of 10 residues. Trimming took 2 bases from V and 7 from J, leaving 6 bases between them. CDR3 sequence (DNA): TGCAGCGTTGAACAGGGAGAGCAGTACTTC. Protein: CSVEQGEQYF.

The chain has TRBV15 and TRBJ2-6; 7 positions match TRBD2. The germline gives CDR1 LNHNV, CDR2 YYDKDF (reference sequence). This CDR3 has 18 amino acids. V trimming: 5 bases; J trimming: 0 bases; junction bases outside the gene matches: 10. The CDR3, as DNA: TGTGCCACCAGCCCTCTGGGAGGGGAAGGCTCTGGGGCCAACGTCCTGACTTTC. This translates into CATSPLGGEGSGANVLTF. The full variable domain, its missing parts supplied by reference TRBV15 and TRBJ2-6, is DAMVIQNPRYQVTQFGKPVTLSCSQTLNHNVMYWYQQKSSQAPKLLFHYYDKDFNNEADTPDNFQSRRPNTSFCFLDIRSPGLGDTAMYLCATSPLGGEGSGANVLTFGAGSRLTVL.

V gene TRBV24-1 combines with J gene TRBJ2-1; 8 bases are shared with TRBD2. This CDR3 is built from 17 residues. The ends lost 2 bases at V and 0 bases at J; junction bases unmatched: 5. Germline loops: CDR1 KGHDR, CDR2 SFDVKD. Written as DNA, the CDR3 is TGTGCCACCAGTGATTATATAGCGGGGAGCTCCTACAATGAGCAGTTCTTC. It specifies CATSDYIAGSSYNEQFF.

The chain employs TRBV10-3 and TRBJ2-1, with TRBD2 as a possible D gene (5 bases). The germline CDR1 and CDR2 sequences are ENHRY and SYGVKD. CDR3 size: 14 residues. V was clipped by 8 bases and J by 4 bases, with 15 bases between them. CDR3 in amino acids: CAIAGYGVYNEQFF. Here the CDR3 DNA reads TGTGCCATCGCTGGGTACGGGGTTTACAATGAGCAGTTCTTC.

The gene calls are TRBV20-1 and TRBJ1-1, with D possibly being TRBD1 (6 bases). With 2 bases removed from V and 6 bases from J, the gap between germline ends came to 7 bases. The CDR3 contains 11 residues. CDR1 and CDR2 (germline): DFQATT, SNEGSKA (reference sequence). The CDR3 region has the DNA TGCAGTGCTAGAAAGGGGGCTGAAGCTTTCTTT. It translates to CSARKGAEAFF.

This clone was seen more than once but under ten times. The rearrangement joins TRBV5-1 to TRBJ2-7; 11 bases match TRBD2. The CDR3 sequence is 14 residues long. CDR1 and CDR2 from the germline V gene are SGHRS and YFSETQ. V was clipped by 3 bases and J by 6 bases; unmatched bases: 5. DNA of the CDR3: TGCGCCAGCAGCTCCGGGACTAGCGGAGTCGAGCAGTACTTC. This codes for CASSSGTSGVEQYF.